Presented here are 20 T cell receptor beta chains from one specimen sequenced in a study of cytomegalovirus exposure and HLA in healthy donors. 60 Vbeta and 13 Jbeta primers were used in PCR. The repertoire was sequenced with immunoSEQ multiplex PCR; TCRdb's copy has only in-frame clones and lacks some. The sample lists some 200,000 clones, roughly four fifths occurring once. Sequencing was performed on PBMCs. These receptors all come from a middle-aged woman in good health and CMV-seronegative.

This chain joins TRBV28 and TRBJ2-3; 7 positions match TRBD2. Germline V gene sequence: CDR1 MDHEN, CDR2 SYDVKM. The CDR3 is made up of 15 amino acids. V lost 3 bases to trimming and J lost 4 bases; unmatched junction nucleotides: 7. The CDR3 coding sequence is TGTGCCAGCAGTTTGACTAGCCTATTTGCAGATACGCAGTATTTT. This codes for CASSLTSLFADTQYF.

The V gene is TRBV11-2, the J gene TRBJ2-7; unclear D gene. Deletions cut 5 bases from V and 2 bases from J, with 13 bases between. The CDR3 sequence is 14 residues long. The germline V gene has CDR1 SGHAT and CDR2 FQNNGV. The CDR3 coding sequence is TGTGCCAGCAGCCCGAGTTTCGTTACCTACGAGCAGTACTTC. Translating it yields CASSPSFVTYEQYF.

The chain couples TRBV7-8 to TRBJ1-5; tentatively, D is TRBD1 (6 bases). CDR3 size: 15 residues. Germline CDR1 SGHVS, CDR2 FQNEAQ. Trimming stripped 1 base from V and 3 bases from J, with 10 bases between. The CDR3 loop reads CASSLGQGYNQPQHF. The CDR3, as DNA: TGTGCCAGCAGCTTAGGGCAGGGGTACAATCAGCCCCAGCATTTT.

V is TRBV7-3 and J is TRBJ2-1, with TRBD2 identical over 9 bases. CDR1 and CDR2 (germline): SGHTA, FQGTGA. V shed 1 base, J shed 5 bases, and the junction held 6 bases outside the gene matches. The CDR3 loop spans 16 amino acids. This chain's CDR3 is CASSLMAAGGNNEQFF. The CDR3 DNA is TGTGCCAGCAGCTTAATGGCGGCGGGAGGGAACAATGAGCAGTTCTTC. Using reference TRBV7-3 and TRBJ2-1 for the parts outside the CDR3, the full variable domain is GAGVSQTPSNKVTEKGKYVELRCDPISGHTALYWYRQSLGQGPEFLIYFQGTGAADDSGLPNDRFFAVRPEGSVSTLKIQRTERGDSAVYLCASSLMAAGGNNEQFFGPGTRLTVL.

V and J are TRBV7-8 and TRBJ2-7; D call uncertain. The CDR3 covers 14 residues. V dropped 1 base and J dropped 7 bases, with 14 bases sitting between them. Per germline, CDR1 SGHVS and CDR2 FQNEAQ. CDR3 in DNA: TGTGCCAGCAGCTTAGACCGCGGTGGCCTGGAGCAGTACTTC. Its protein product is CASSLDRGGLEQYF.

J is TRBJ2-2 and V is TRBV19; tentatively, D is TRBD1 (5 bases). The length of the CDR3 is 16 residues. Germline V gives CDR1 LNHDA, CDR2 SQIVND (reference sequence). V was cut by 3 bases and J by 4 bases, with 15 bases left in between. This CDR3 is CASSILGRALTGELFF. The CDR3 nucleotides read TGTGCCAGTAGTATTCTTGGCAGGGCCCTCACCGGGGAGCTGTTTTTT.

The CDR3, as DNA: TGTGCCAGTAGTATGGCAGGGACAATGAACACTGAAGCTTTCTTT. Translated: CASSMAGTMNTEAFF. This chain connects TRBV19 to TRBJ1-1; the D gene is possibly TRBD1 (6 bases). Deletions cut 3 bases from V and 0 bases from J, with 11 bases between. Looked up from germline, CDR1 is LNHDA and CDR2 is SQIVND (reference sequence). This CDR3 is 15 amino acids long.

This rearrangement joins TRBV29-1 to TRBJ2-3; D might be TRBD2 (5 bases). V lost 5 bases and J 4 bases, leaving 10 bases between the germline ends. The CDR3 has 12 amino acids. Per germline, CDR1 SQVTM and CDR2 ANQGSEA. CDR3 protein: CSVRSGADTQYF. CDR3 coding DNA: TGCAGCGTTCGGTCCGGGGCAGATACGCAGTATTTT.

The rearrangement joins TRBV5-6 to TRBJ2-1; 10 bases fit TRBD2. With 0 bases clipped from V and 7 bases from J, the junction kept 4 bases outside the gene matches. The CDR3 spans 15 residues. Germline values: CDR1 SGHDT, CDR2 YYEEEE. In DNA form, the CDR3 reads TGTGCCAGCAGCTTGGTTCTAGCGGGAGTGAATGAGCAGTTCTTC. Its translation: CASSLVLAGVNEQFF.

The chain recombines TRBV19 with TRBJ2-1; possibly TRBD1 for D (6 bases). Trimming removed 5 bases from V and 5 bases from J, with 22 bases in between. CDR3 length: 17 residues. Germline V gives CDR1 LNHDA, CDR2 SQIVND (reference sequence). In DNA form, the CDR3 reads TGTGCCAGTAGTCCCTATCGCAGGGGTCAGGTCGACAATGAGCAGTTCTTC. The encoded protein is CASSPYRRGQVDNEQFF.

The gene calls are TRBV29-1 and TRBJ2-1; 8 bases line up with TRBD2. Per the germline V gene, CDR1 is SQVTM and CDR2 is ANQGSEA. V was pared by 4 bases and J by 4 bases, with 3 bases of the junction left unmatched. The CDR3 is made up of 13 amino acids. The CDR3 loop reads CSVVGLAYNEQFF. CDR3 bases: TGCAGCGTTGTTGGACTAGCTTACAATGAGCAGTTCTTC.

The rearrangement joins TRBV10-3 to TRBJ2-3; D is possibly TRBD2 (5 bases). Trimming stripped 4 bases from V and 0 bases from J, with 14 bases between. The CDR3 has 16 amino acids. Germline CDR1 ENHRY, CDR2 SYGVKD. CDR3 protein: CAISGASGVSTDTQYF. DNA of the CDR3: TGTGCCATCAGTGGGGCCAGCGGAGTTAGCACAGATACGCAGTATTTT.

V and J are TRBV6-1 and TRBJ1-5; 9 bases fit TRBD1. Germline V CDR1 and CDR2: MNHNS, SASEGT. This CDR3 region has 14 residues. V lost 6 bases, J lost 6 bases, and 6 bases stayed unmatched. CDR3 in DNA: TGTGCCAGCAGGGCGGGACAGGGACTTCAGCCCCAGCATTTT. The encoded protein is CASRAGQGLQPQHF.

V is TRBV5-1 and J is TRBJ2-7, with a possible D match to TRBD1 (6 bases). The germline CDR1 and CDR2 sequences are SGHRS and YFSETQ. This CDR3 is built from 14 residues. The V end was cut by 0 bases, the J end by 0 bases, with 7 bases between. The CDR3 here is CASSLAQGSYEQYF. In DNA form, the CDR3 reads TGCGCCAGCAGCTTGGCACAGGGCTCCTACGAGCAGTACTTC.

The rearrangement links TRBV27 to TRBJ1-5; 9 nucleotides agree with TRBD1. This CDR3 comprises 16 residues. CDR1 and CDR2 from the germline V gene are MNHEY and SMNVEV (reference sequence). The V and J ends lost 5 bases and 4 bases, in that order; junction bases with no gene match: 9. The CDR3 bases are TGTGCCAGCAGTCTCTTATACAGGGGGCGAAATCAGCCCCAGCATTTT. The encoded protein is CASSLLYRGRNQPQHF.

J is TRBJ2-1 and V is TRBV28; TRBD1 agrees at 8 bases. Germline CDR1 is MDHEN and CDR2 is SYDVKM. V lost 8 bases to trimming and J lost 7 bases; unmatched junction nucleotides: 4. The CDR3 consists of 12 residues. The DNA for the CDR3 is TGTGCCAGCGGACAGGGCGGGAATGAGCAGTTCTTC. This sequence encodes CASGQGGNEQFF.

The CDR3 sequence: CASSQHRGPFDEQFF. The CDR3 nucleotides are TGTGCCAGCAGTCAGCACAGGGGGCCTTTCGATGAGCAGTTCTTC. The genes are TRBV27 and TRBJ2-1, with 9 bases identical to TRBD1. Germline-derived CDR1 and CDR2 are MNHEY and SMNVEV (reference sequence). The length of the CDR3 is 15 residues. The trim removed 5 bases at V and 8 bases at J, leaving 10 bases unmatched.

The gene calls are TRBV19 and TRBJ2-7; perhaps TRBD2 as D (5 bases). The germline V gene has CDR1 LNHDA and CDR2 SQIVND (reference sequence). The ends were cut back, 1 base at V and 4 bases at J, with 14 bases in the middle. CDR3 length: 15 amino acids. CDR3 sequence (DNA): TGTGCCAGTAGTATAGTTTCAACGGGAACATACGAGCAGTACTTC. Protein sequence: CASSIVSTGTYEQYF. The whole variable domain, filled in from reference TRBV19 and TRBJ2-7, reads DGGITQSPKYLFRKEGQNVTLSCEQNLNHDAMYWYRQDPGQGLRLIYYSQIVNDFQKGDIAEGYSVSREKKESFPLTVTSAQKNPTAFYLCASSIVSTGTYEQYFGPGTRLTVT.

This clone was detected a few times. This sequence joins TRBV6-6 and TRBJ2-1, with D perhaps TRBD2 (5 bases). Trimming removed 2 bases at V and 5 bases at J, with 13 bases between. CDR1 is MNHNY, CDR2 SVGAGI, per germline (reference sequence). The CDR3 covers 15 residues. CDR3 sequence (DNA): TGTGCCAGCAGTTACGCGGAGGCCCTTAACAATGAGCAGTTCTTC. Translation: CASSYAEALNNEQFF.

This chain connects TRBV30 to TRBJ2-1, with D possibly matching TRBD1 (5 bases). The CDR3 is 11 residues long. With 0 bases removed from V and 9 bases from J, the gap between germline ends came to 6 bases. Germline-derived CDR1 and CDR2 are GTSNPN and SVGIG (reference sequence). CDR3 in DNA: TGTGCCTGGAGTGTCCAGGGTGAGCAGTTCTTC. This gives the protein CAWSVQGEQFF. The full variable domain, in which reference TRBV30 and TRBJ2-1 provide the parts outside the CDR3, is SQTIHQWPATLVQPVGSPLSLECTVEGTSNPNLYWYRQAAGRGLQLLFYSVGIGQISSEVPQNLSASRPQDRQFILSSKKLLLSDSGFYLCAWSVQGEQFFGPGTRLTVL.